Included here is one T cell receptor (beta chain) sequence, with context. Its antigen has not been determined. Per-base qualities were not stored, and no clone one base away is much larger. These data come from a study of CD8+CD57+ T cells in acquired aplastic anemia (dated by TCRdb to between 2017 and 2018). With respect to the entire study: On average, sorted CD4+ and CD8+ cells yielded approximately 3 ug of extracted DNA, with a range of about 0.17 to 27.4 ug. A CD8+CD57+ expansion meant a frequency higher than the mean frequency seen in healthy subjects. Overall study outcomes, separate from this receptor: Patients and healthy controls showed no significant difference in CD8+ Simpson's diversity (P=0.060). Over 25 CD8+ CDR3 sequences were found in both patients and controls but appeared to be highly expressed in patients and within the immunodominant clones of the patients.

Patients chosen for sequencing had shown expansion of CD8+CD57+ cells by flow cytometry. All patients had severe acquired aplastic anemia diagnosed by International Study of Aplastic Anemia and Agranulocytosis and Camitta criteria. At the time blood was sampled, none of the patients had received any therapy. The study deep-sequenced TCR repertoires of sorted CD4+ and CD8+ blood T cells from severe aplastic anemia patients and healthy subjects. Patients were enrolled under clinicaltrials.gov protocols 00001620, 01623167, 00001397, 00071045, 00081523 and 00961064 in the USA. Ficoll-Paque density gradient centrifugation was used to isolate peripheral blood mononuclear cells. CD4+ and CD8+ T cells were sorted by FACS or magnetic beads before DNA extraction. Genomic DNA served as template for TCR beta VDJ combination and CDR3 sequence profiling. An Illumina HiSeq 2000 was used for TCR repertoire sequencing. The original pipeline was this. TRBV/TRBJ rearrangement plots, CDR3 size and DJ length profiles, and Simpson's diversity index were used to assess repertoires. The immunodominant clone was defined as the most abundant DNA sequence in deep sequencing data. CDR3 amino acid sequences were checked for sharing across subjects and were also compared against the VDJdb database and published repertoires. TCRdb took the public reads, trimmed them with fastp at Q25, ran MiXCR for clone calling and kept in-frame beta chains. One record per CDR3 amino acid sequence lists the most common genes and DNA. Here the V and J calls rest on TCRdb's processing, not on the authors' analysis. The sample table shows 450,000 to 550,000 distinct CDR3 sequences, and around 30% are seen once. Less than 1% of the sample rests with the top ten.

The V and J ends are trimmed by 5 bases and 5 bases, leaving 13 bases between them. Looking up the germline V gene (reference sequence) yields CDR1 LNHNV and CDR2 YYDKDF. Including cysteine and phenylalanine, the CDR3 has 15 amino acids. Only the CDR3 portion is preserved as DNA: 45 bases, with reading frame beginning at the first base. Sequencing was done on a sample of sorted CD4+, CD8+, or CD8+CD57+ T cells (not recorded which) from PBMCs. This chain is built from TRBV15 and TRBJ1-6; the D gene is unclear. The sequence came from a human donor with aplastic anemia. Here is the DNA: TGTGCCACCAGCTCGACCGGGAGCAATAATTCACCCCTCCACTTT. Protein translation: CATSSTGSNNSPLHF. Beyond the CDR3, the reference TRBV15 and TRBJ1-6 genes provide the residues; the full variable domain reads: DAMVIQNPRYQVTQFGKPVTLSCSQTLNHNVMYWYQQKSSQAPKLLFHYYDKDFNNEADTPDNFQSRRPNTSFCFLDIRSPGLGDTAMYLCATSSTGSNNSPLHFGNGTRLTVT.